This T cell receptor (beta chain) was identified during a study of response to subunit inactivated influenza vaccine. The ends were cut back, 6 bases at V and 2 bases at J, with 13 bases in the middle. This CDR3 is built from 14 residues. TCRdb analysed the RT-PCR reads with MiXCR anew, one entry per CDR3 protein. In the table there are roughly 620,000 distinct CDR3 sequences, 11% of which are singletons. These data are also associated with another study on T cells expressing NK-cell markers. As that report states: Template switching by 5'RACE with UMIs generated the TCR beta cDNA. Seven of eight sequenced donors tested HCMV-seropositive; one tested seronegative.

The chain uses TRBV12-3 or TRBV12-4 and TRBJ1-1; D perhaps matches TRBD1 (5 bases). This clonotype was obtained from a man aged 45-65 years who received an inactivated influenza vaccine. The material sequenced was PBMCs from blood, taken on the day of vaccination. The CDR3 bases are TGTGCCAGCAGCTCACGAGGGGCCAACACTGAAGCTTTCTTT. This sequence encodes CASSSRGANTEAFF.